One and the same sample provided the 26 T cell receptor beta chains below, sequenced in a study of blood T cells in healthy people across ages. Primers used in a second PCR of about 6 to 12 cycles were a sample-barcoded 5' primer and a J-beta primer mix. TCRdb reprocessed the 5' RACE reads via MiXCR and lists one record per CDR3 protein. This sample has approximately 820,000 distinct CDR3 sequences, with approximately 48% found just once. The sequenced material came from blood. The receptor set was obtained from a man in his 60s in good health.

The V call is TRBV7-9, the J call TRBJ1-6; D gene unclear. The germline V and J ends were trimmed by 4 bases and 7 bases, with 8 bases remaining between them. The CDR3 consists of 13 residues. The V gene's germline CDR1 is SEHNR and CDR2 FQNEAQ (reference sequence). CDR3 nucleotide sequence: TGTGCCAGCAGCTACGATCTGAATTCACCCCTCCACTTT. Protein sequence: CASSYDLNSPLHF. The variable domain in full, completed from reference TRBV7-9 and TRBJ1-6, reads DTGVSQNPRHKITKRGQNVTFRCDPISEHNRLYWYRQTLGQGPEFLTYFQNEAQLEKSRLLSDRFSAERPKGSFSTLEIQRTEQGDSAMYLCASSYDLNSPLHFGNGTRLTVT.

This clonotype appeared a few times. The gene calls are TRBV7-9 and TRBJ2-1, with 13 bases lining up with TRBD2. The junction had 9 bases not matched to a gene; V was cut back by 6 bases and J by 10 bases. The CDR3 covers 15 residues. Germline V gene lookup returns CDR1 SEHNR and CDR2 FQNEAQ (reference sequence). The CDR3 spells CASSWTSGGMGEQFF. The CDR3 nucleotides read TGTGCCAGCAGTTGGACTAGCGGGGGAATGGGAGAGCAGTTCTTC.

This rearrangement joins TRBV3-1 to TRBJ1-2; D is unclear. The CDR3 has 16 residues. Germline assignment: CDR1 LGHDT and CDR2 YNNKEL (reference sequence). The ends were cut back, 0 bases at V and 2 bases at J, with 13 bases in the middle. CDR3 region: CASSQDRAAKNYGYTF. The CDR3 region has the DNA TGTGCCAGCAGCCAAGATCGGGCAGCAAAAAACTATGGCTACACCTTC. Full variable domain (rest looked up from reference TRBV3-1 and TRBJ1-2): DTAVSQTPKYLVTQMGNDKSIKCEQNLGHDTMYWYKQDSKKFLKIMFSYNNKELIINETVPNRFSPKSPDKAHLNLHINSLELGDSAVYFCASSQDRAAKNYGYTFGSGTRLTVV.

This clonotype was recorded a few times. The chain links TRBV29-1 to TRBJ1-4; D gene uncertain. The CDR3 totals 12 residues. Germline assignment: CDR1 SQVTM and CDR2 ANQGSEA. V lost 0 bases and J lost 5, with 4 bases in between. CDR3 bases: TGCAGCGTTGAAGACAGCAATGAAAAACTGTTTTTT. Translating gives CSVEDSNEKLFF.

This sequence joins TRBV6-2 or TRBV6-3 and TRBJ2-5; maybe TRBD1 (6 bases). The CDR3 sequence is 15 residues long. Germline CDR1 is MNHEY and CDR2 is SVGEGT. The V gene lost 3 bases and the J gene lost 2 bases, with 13 bases spanning the gap. The CDR3, as DNA: TGTGCCAGCAGTTATTTTGGGACACAGCAAGAGACCCAGTACTTC. This translates into CASSYFGTQQETQYF.

This chain connects TRBV11-3 to TRBJ2-7; a weak D match, TRBD1 (7 bases). The germline V gene encodes CDR1 SGHNT and CDR2 YENEEA. Trimming cost V 4 bases and J 5 bases, with 18 bases left between them. The CDR3 spans 15 residues. CDR3 nucleotides: TGTGCCAGCAGCTACCAACAGGGGAGCGGGCACGAGCAGTACTTC. Its translation is CASSYQQGSGHEQYF.

This clonotype was detected only a few times. The chain recombines TRBV7-2 with TRBJ1-1, with 7 bases lining up with TRBD1. The CDR3 spans 12 residues. The germline V gene has CDR1 SGHTA and CDR2 FQGNSA. After removal of 5 bases from V and 11 bases from J, the junction contained 8 bases not matched to a gene. CDR3 nucleotide sequence: TGTGCCAGCAGCGAGGGACAGCACGGGGCTTTCTTT. It encodes CASSEGQHGAFF.

Note on this clonotype: The germline gene is not matched at one end of the junction; a read error may be the cause. V usage is TRBV5-1 and J usage is TRBJ1-1; 8 nucleotides agree with TRBD1. Germline CDR1 SGHRS, CDR2 YFSETQ. The CDR3 is 14 amino acids. The CDR3 bases are TGCGCCAGCAGCTGGACAGGGCTTAACACTGTAGCTTTCTTT. Its translation is CASSWTGLNTVAFF.

The chain has TRBV3-1 and TRBJ1-1; D remains ambiguous. Germline V gives CDR1 LGHDT, CDR2 YNNKEL (reference sequence). Trimming shortened V by 0 bases and J by 5 bases, and 22 bases separated the two germline ends. CDR3 length: 18 residues. The CDR3 DNA sequence: TGTGCCAGCAGCCAAGAAGTTTGGGGAGTTTTGCAAAAAACTGAAGCTTTCTTT. This encodes CASSQEVWGVLQKTEAFF.

V and J are TRBV5-5 and TRBJ1-2; the D is unclear. Trimming removed 0 bases from V and 3 bases from J, with 12 bases in between. Per the germline V gene, CDR1 is SGHKS and CDR2 is YYEKEE (reference sequence). This CDR3 is built from 15 residues. The CDR3 loop reads CASSLAVGDYYGYTF. CDR3 DNA sequence: TGTGCCAGCAGCTTGGCTGTGGGAGATTACTATGGCTACACCTTC.

The J gene is TRBJ1-4, the V gene TRBV18; D ambiguous. The germline V and J ends were trimmed by 4 bases and 5 bases, with 14 bases remaining between them. This CDR3 spans 15 amino acids. Germline CDR1 is KGHSH and CDR2 is LQKENI. The CDR3 region is CASSRSSSENEKLFF. As DNA, the CDR3 is TGTGCCAGCTCACGGAGTTCGTCTGAAAATGAAAAACTGTTTTTT. The variable domain in full, with the rest retrieved from reference TRBV18 and TRBJ1-4, is NAGVMQNPRHLVRRRGQEARLRCSPMKGHSHVYWYRQLPEEGLKFMVYLQKENIIDESGMPKERFSAEFPKEGPSILRIQQVVRGDSAAYFCASSRSSSENEKLFFGSGTQLSVL.

Only a few counts were recorded for this clonotype. V and J are TRBV30 and TRBJ1-5; 9 bases align to TRBD1. V was pared by 1 base and J by 6 bases, with 1 base of the junction left unmatched. CDR1 GTSNPN and CDR2 SVGIG come from the germline V gene (reference sequence). The CDR3 has 13 amino acids. The CDR3: CAWSGQGGQPQHF. CDR3 DNA: TGTGCCTGGAGTGGACAGGGGGGTCAGCCCCAGCATTTT. The full variable domain, its missing parts supplied by reference TRBV30 and TRBJ1-5, is SQTIHQWPATLVQPVGSPLSLECTVEGTSNPNLYWYRQAAGRGLQLLFYSVGIGQISSEVPQNLSASRPQDRQFILSSKKLLLSDSGFYLCAWSGQGGQPQHFGDGTRLSIL.

The genes are TRBV12-3 or TRBV12-4 and TRBJ2-1; 8 bases match TRBD2. The V segment lost 7 bases and the J segment 2 bases; nucleotides outside the gene matches: 16. The CDR3 has 18 residues. The DNA of the CDR3 is TGTGCCAGCAAGGCTTTGGATGGCGGGGGGCCTCCCTACAATGAGCAGTTCTTC. As protein: CASKALDGGGPPYNEQFF.

J is TRBJ1-1 and V is TRBV6-1; D is unclear. Per germline, CDR1 MNHNS and CDR2 SASEGT. The CDR3 length is 14 residues. V was shortened by 2 bases and J by 6 bases, with 13 bases between the two germline ends. The CDR3 DNA sequence: TGTGCCAGCAGTGAACGAGGGATTTGGGCTGAAGCTTTCTTT. Protein product: CASSERGIWAEAFF.

The rearrangement uses TRBV20-1 and TRBJ2-1; 9 bases agree with TRBD1. The CDR3 covers 16 residues. V shed 0 bases, J shed 1 base, and the junction held 4 bases outside the gene matches. Germline loops: CDR1 DFQATT, CDR2 SNEGSKA (reference sequence). CDR3 DNA sequence: TGCAGTGCTAGAGAAGGGACAGGGAGGTCCTACAATGAGCAGTTCTTC. This encodes CSAREGTGRSYNEQFF.

In this sample, this clonotype turned up once. This could be a read error, since a much larger clone is one nucleotide away. The V call is TRBV5-6, the J call TRBJ1-2, with TRBD1 matching over 8 bases. Trimming at V came to 6 bases and at J to 8 bases, leaving 12 bases not matched to a gene. Germline CDR1 and CDR2: SGHDT and YYEEEE. CDR3 size: 14 residues. CDR3 in amino acids: CASNYQGASRGYTF. The CDR3 region has the DNA TGTGCCAGCAACTACCAGGGGGCTTCTAGAGGCTACACCTTC.

The rearrangement joins TRBV5-5 to TRBJ2-5; 8 positions match TRBD2. The J call may be incorrect, as the DNA end agrees better with TRBJ2-7. Germline-derived CDR1 and CDR2 are SGHKS and YYEKEE (reference sequence). CDR3 length: 13 amino acids. CDR3 in DNA: TGTGCCAGCAGCACCCGGACTAGCCGCGAGCAGTACTTC. Its protein product is CASSTRTSREQYF.

Only one count was recorded for this clonotype. Given a much more abundant clone one base away, this may be a read error. V usage is TRBV2 and J usage is TRBJ2-3, with D uncertain. Germline V lookup: CDR1 SNHLY, CDR2 FYNNEI. The CDR3 totals 12 residues. The V and J ends lost 2 bases and 3 bases respectively, with 3 bases between them. The CDR3: CASSEHTDTQYF. The CDR3 DNA sequence: TGTGCCAGCAGTGAACATACAGATACGCAGTATTTT.

The CDR3: CASSSQAGTLGYTF. CDR3 DNA: TGCGCCAGCAGCTCCCAGGCAGGGACCCTAGGCTACACCTTC. This chain uses TRBV4-1 with TRBJ1-2; D perhaps matches TRBD1 (5 bases). CDR1 is MGHRA and CDR2 is YSYEKL in the germline V gene. V lost 5 bases, J lost 8 bases, and 18 bases lay in between. The CDR3 has 14 residues.

The J gene is TRBJ2-5, the V gene TRBV29-1; D uncertain. This CDR3 comprises 12 residues. Germline loops: CDR1 SQVTM, CDR2 ANQGSEA. V lost 3 bases, J lost 0 bases, and 5 bases lay in between. CDR3 region: CSVEANQETQYF. The CDR3 DNA reads TGCAGCGTTGAGGCCAACCAAGAGACCCAGTACTTC.

The gene calls are TRBV6-6 and TRBJ2-5, with TRBD1 identical over 7 bases. V shed 7 bases and J 1 base; nucleotides not matched to a gene: 3. CDR3 length: 13 residues. Germline V gene lookup returns CDR1 MNHNY and CDR2 SVGAGI (reference sequence). The CDR3 DNA sequence: TGTGCCAGCATACAGGGGACCCAAGAGACCCAGTACTTC. As protein: CASIQGTQETQYF.

This clonotype was detected only a few times. The CDR3 loop is CATSRMRGPPNQPQHF. The CDR3 bases are TGTGCCACCAGCAGAATGAGGGGACCGCCCAATCAGCCCCAGCATTTT. V is TRBV15 and J is TRBJ1-5; D is perhaps TRBD1 (5 bases). The V end was cut by 2 bases, the J end by 3 bases, with 14 bases between. CDR1 LNHNV and CDR2 YYDKDF come from the germline V gene (reference sequence). The CDR3 runs to 16 residues. Based on the CDR3 plus reference TRBV15 and TRBJ1-5, the full variable domain is DAMVIQNPRYQVTQFGKPVTLSCSQTLNHNVMYWYQQKSSQAPKLLFHYYDKDFNNEADTPDNFQSRRPNTSFCFLDIRSPGLGDTAMYLCATSRMRGPPNQPQHFGDGTRLSIL.

The chain carries TRBV14 and TRBJ1-6, with a possible D match to TRBD1 (6 bases). Germline V CDR1 and CDR2: SGHDN, FVKESK. There are 15 residues in the CDR3. Trimming shortened V by 5 bases and J by 6 bases, and 14 bases separated the two germline ends. The CDR3 reads CASSYNRVGNSPLHF. CDR3 sequence (DNA): TGTGCCAGCAGCTACAACAGGGTCGGTAATTCACCCCTCCACTTT.

The chain joins TRBV5-1 to TRBJ1-6, with D unclear. Between the trimmed V and J ends, which lost 0 bases and 4 bases, there was a span of 8 bases. The germline gives CDR1 SGHRS, CDR2 YFSETQ. The CDR3 has 15 residues. Written as DNA, the CDR3 is TGCGCCAGCAGCTTGGAGGTGGGGTATAATTCACCCCTCCACTTT. Its protein product is CASSLEVGYNSPLHF.

The CDR3, as DNA: TGTGCCAGCGGGACTAGCTCCTACGAGCAGTACTTC. Its translation: CASGTSSYEQYF. V usage is TRBV28 and J usage is TRBJ2-7, with 8 positions matching TRBD2. The J segment lost 0 bases and the V segment lost 8 bases, leaving 0 bases of the junction unmatched. This CDR3 comprises 12 residues. Germline loops: CDR1 MDHEN, CDR2 SYDVKM.

The genes are TRBV6-2 or TRBV6-3 and TRBJ1-2, with 9 bases identical to TRBD1. The junction had 9 bases not matched to a gene; V was cut back by 4 bases and J by 6 bases. Looked up from germline, CDR1 is MNHEY and CDR2 is SVGEGT. The CDR3 is made up of 15 amino acids. CDR3 nucleotide sequence: TGTGCCAGCAGTTCCCTGGGACAGGGAATGAATGGCTACACCTTC. Translation: CASSSLGQGMNGYTF.